This T cell receptor (beta chain) originates from a study of Ad26.COV2.S vaccination and SARS-CoV-2 variants. Study outcomes and limitations: Breadth of non-spike TCRs did not differ between vaccinees and placebo recipients.

Note on this clone: What it binds is not known.

This CDR3 is built from 13 residues. Germline CDR1 is SGHRS and CDR2 is YFSETQ. V dropped 4 bases and J dropped 9 bases, with 11 bases sitting between them. The assay was immunoSEQ multiplex PCR, and TCRdb's table has in-frame clones only and misses some. The profile shows about 320,000 clones, about 82% of them singletons. The treatment denotes: approximately 18 received Ad26.COV2.S at low or high dose, single or two shots; five or six received placebo; per-sample allocation not given. Repertoires come from day 63 after the first vaccine or placebo injection. This TCR derives from a person aged 18-60 years who received the Ad26.COV2.S COVID-19 vaccine or a placebo. The sample consisted of peripheral blood, taken in a trial of Ad26.COV2.S vaccine versus placebo. The chain employs TRBV5-1 and TRBJ1-6, with D perhaps TRBD1 (5 bases). DNA for the CDR3: TGCGCCAGCAGCACTGAAGGGGTTTCACCCCTCCACTTT. This encodes CASSTEGVSPLHF.